The T cell receptor beta chain described here comes from a study of Graves' ophthalmopathy and Graves' hyperthyroidism. Study findings and constraints: Ophthalmopathy versus stable hyperthyroidism: 13-signature model gave around 90% sensitivity, 75% to 83% specificity.

Enrolled hyperthyroidism patients had a new diagnosis, a duration under 2 months, and an age of 18 to 65. Excluded were patients with other autoimmune diseases, uncontrolled infections, pregnancy or lactation. CDR1 is SGHVS, CDR2 FNYEAQ, per germline. The CDR3 has 13 amino acids. Trimming removed 4 bases at V and 6 bases at J, with 13 bases between. The authors amplified TCR beta CDR3 regions, and they did so from RNA transcripts for repertoire sequencing. The first round was an RT-PCR with HTBI primers, and the second round was a multiplex PCR. Via MiXCR, TCRdb re-called the multiplex PCR reads, giving one row per CDR3 protein. The sample records some 370,000 distinct CDR3 sequences, about a sixth being singletons. This clonotype was counted at least ten times. Its matching antigen is unknown. A much larger clonotype is one base distant, so this may be a read error.

Sequencing used peripheral blood. The rearrangement uses TRBV7-6 and TRBJ2-7; the D is unclear. This sequence originates from an adult woman with stable Graves' hyperthyroidism. The DNA of the CDR3 is TGTGCCAGCAGCTATTCTAACGACTGCGAGCAGTACTTC. Translating it yields CASSYSNDCEQYF.